This is a list of T cell receptor beta chains from one sample in a study of blood T cell repertoires in COVID-19. Only in-frame clones appear in the TCRdb table, and some are missing; sequencing was by immunoSEQ multiplex PCR. The sample includes over 200,000 clones, 65% to 90% of them seen just once. The sequenced material came from peripheral blood. The origin of the receptors is a human donor in a cohort sampled during active COVID-19. Both conserved end residues are part of each CDR3.

v_gene	j_gene	CDR3aa
TRBV29-1	TRBJ1-2	CSVEGWGRSYGYTF
TRBV5-4	TRBJ2-3	CASSLQGGQAKAQYF
TRBV5-4	TRBJ2-5	CASTEGGPQETQYF
TRBV9	TRBJ2-5	CASSVGPGKLQETQYF
TRBV24-1	TRBJ2-2	CATSEPVAGGRTGELFF
TRBV12-3/TRBV12-4	TRBJ2-5	CASSRAETQYF
TRBV27	TRBJ2-3	CASSPPRVFADTQYF
TRBV6-6	TRBJ2-1	CASTTSGSYNEQFF
TRBV7-9	TRBJ1-5	CASSFLGAAQPQHF
TRBV4-3	TRBJ2-2	CASSRGQGARTGELFF
TRBV3-1/TRBV3-2	TRBJ2-7	CASSQQGINYEQYF
TRBV21-1	TRBJ1-1	CASSKQGAVTEAFF
TRBV27	TRBJ2-1	CASSLDYPTYNEQFF
TRBV23-1	TRBJ1-2	CASRPVDREGSYGYTF
TRBV7-3	TRBJ2-1	CASSPTSGRRSYNEQFF
TRBV5-1	TRBJ2-7	CASSPGTSSYEQYF
TRBV18	TRBJ1-1	CASSSEQGPREAFF
TRBV21-1	TRBJ1-2	CASRVLANYGYTF
TRBV18	TRBJ1-4	CASSPGQNGEKLFF
TRBV7-6	TRBJ1-4	CASSLGGSVNEKLFF
TRBV18	TRBJ1-1	CASSPGIRVYTEAFF
TRBV27	TRBJ2-3	CASSLREGGDTQYF